These T cell receptor beta chains were read from a single sample in a study of resident and recirculating memory T cells in vitiligo. Clones were read by immunoSEQ multiplex PCR, and TCRdb kept only the in-frame ones, dropping some. Here the sample spans tens of thousands of clones, roughly nine tenths being singletons. The sequenced material came from blood. Receptors originate from a male donor with vitiligo. Both conserved end residues are part of each CDR3. Fields, in order: V gene, J gene, clone size, D gene, CDR3 length, CDR3 DNA, CDR3 protein. D genes are given only for firm matches. Part of the rows lack a size; the others show once, few, many or a class for expanded clones.

TRBV19,TRBJ2-7,few,TRBD1,15,TGTGCCAGTAGTAGCGGGACAGGGGCTACCTACGAGCAGTACTTC,CASSSGTGATYEQYF
TRBV9,TRBJ1-2,once,NA,12,TGTGCCAGCGCCAGGGAGGGGTATGGCTACACCTTC,CASAREGYGYTF
TRBV15,TRBJ1-1,NA,NA,13,TGTGCCACCAGCAGGTCACGAGGCACTGAAGCTTTCTTT,CATSRSRGTEAFF
TRBV19,TRBJ2-3,NA,NA,15,TGTGCCAGTAGTAATTTGCGGGGGCGCACAGATACGCAGTATTTT,CASSNLRGRTDTQYF
TRBV27,TRBJ2-3,NA,TRBD2,14,TGTGCCACCCGACTAGCGGGGGGGCCAGATACGCAGTATTTT,CATRLAGGPDTQYF
TRBV5-1,TRBJ2-7,NA,NA,11,TGCGCCAGCTCCAGCTCCTACGAGCAGTACTTC,CASSSSYEQYF
TRBV9,TRBJ2-7,once,NA,15,TGTGCCAGCAGCGCCGGACCCGGAGGGGCCTACGAGCAGTACTTC,CASSAGPGGAYEQYF
TRBV5-1,TRBJ2-7,NA,NA,16,TGCGCCAGCAGCTTGGGTGGGGGCGCGCCTTCCTACGAGCAGTACTTC,CASSLGGGAPSYEQYF
TRBV18,TRBJ2-7,NA,NA,14,TGTGCCAGCTCACCTGTGGCAAACAGGAACGAGCAGTACTTC,CASSPVANRNEQYF
TRBV6-6,TRBJ2-2,NA,TRBD1,14,TGTGCCAGCAGTAACAGGGGTAACACCGGGGAGCTGTTTTTT,CASSNRGNTGELFF
TRBV2,TRBJ2-4,NA,TRBD1,20,TGTGCCTCCAGGCCCACGACAGGGGGTGTGGGAACACTAGCCAAAAACATTCAGTACTTC,CASRPTTGGVGTLAKNIQYF
TRBV11-2,TRBJ2-5,NA,TRBD1,15,TGTGCCAGCAGCTGGGGGACAGGGGACTCAGAGACCCAGTACTTC,CASSWGTGDSETQYF
TRBV11-2,TRBJ2-7,NA,NA,14,TGTGCCAGCAGCGTATCGGGATCCCCCTACGAGCAGTACTTC,CASSVSGSPYEQYF
TRBV11-1,TRBJ2-5,NA,TRBD2,15,TGTGCCAGCAGCTTCTCCAGCGGGGCGGGGGAGACCCAGTACTTC,CASSFSSGAGETQYF
TRBV7-6,TRBJ1-2,NA,NA,21,TGTGCCAGCAGCTTAGTTAGGGGCTTAGGTTACATTTGGACCGAAAAGGATGGCTACACCTTC,CASSLVRGLGYIWTEKDGYTF
TRBV5-6,TRBJ2-1,NA,NA,17,TGTGCCAGCAGCTTTCGGGTCAGGGGCCGCTCCTACAATGAGCAGTTCTTC,CASSFRVRGRSYNEQFF
TRBV5-5,TRBJ1-2,NA,NA,13,TGTGCCAGCAGCCCTGGGGGGGGAGGCGGCTACACCTTC,CASSPGGGGGYTF
TRBV25-1,TRBJ2-1,NA,TRBD2,18,TGTGCCAGCAGTGGAGCGGGGGGGCGCGAGGAGGCATACAATGAGCAGTTCTTC,CASSGAGGREEAYNEQFF
TRBV7-2,TRBJ2-2,NA,NA,15,TGTGCCAGCAGCGCCAGCAAAGACATCACCGGGGAGCTGTTTTTT,CASSASKDITGELFF
TRBV5-6,TRBJ2-2,NA,NA,16,TGTGCCAGCGGCCGAGAGCCAGCTGCGGGCACCGGGGAGCTGTTTTTT,CASGREPAAGTGELFF
TRBV10-3,TRBJ2-7,NA,NA,11,TGTGCCGTGTTGACAGGTCAAGAGCAGTACTTC,CAVLTGQEQYF
TRBV7-8,TRBJ2-7,NA,TRBD2,14,TGTGCCAGCAGCTTCCAAGGACTAGCGGACGAGCAGTACTTC,CASSFQGLADEQYF